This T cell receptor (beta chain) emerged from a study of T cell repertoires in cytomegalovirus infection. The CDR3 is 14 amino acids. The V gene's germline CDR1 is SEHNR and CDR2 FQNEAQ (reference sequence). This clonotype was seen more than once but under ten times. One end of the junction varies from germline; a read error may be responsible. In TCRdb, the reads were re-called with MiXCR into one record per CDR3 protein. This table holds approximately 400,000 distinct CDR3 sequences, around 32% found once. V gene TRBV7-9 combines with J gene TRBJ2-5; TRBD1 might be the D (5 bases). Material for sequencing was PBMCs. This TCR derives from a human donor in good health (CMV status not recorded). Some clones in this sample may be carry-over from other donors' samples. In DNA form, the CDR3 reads TGTGCGGGCCGGACAAGGGTATCGAGCCACACCATGGACTTC. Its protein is CAGRTRVSSHTMDF.